The 9 T cell receptor beta chains presented below share a single source sample, sequenced in a study of vaccination and CD4 T cells after COVID-19. Treatment noted: roughly 11-day PBMC culture with coronavirus spike peptide pools or control peptides (ViraFEST assay). Their specific antigens are unknown. Cultured CD4+ T cells had their DNA profiled by the Oncomine TCR Beta short-read assay. TCRdb redid the calling of the PCR reads with MiXCR, one entry per CDR3 protein. The sample consists of some 19,000 distinct CDR3 sequences, approximately 39% of them appearing once. Sequencing used cultured CD4+ T cells from blood. Every receptor here comes from a human donor with COVID-19.

This chain links TRBV7-8 with TRBJ1-3; TRBD1 is a possible D gene (5 bases). Germline CDR1 SGHVS, CDR2 FQNEAQ. CDR3 length: 15 residues. The V end was cut by 7 bases, the J end by 0 bases, with 13 bases between. DNA for the CDR3: TGTGCCAGCACAGTGTCGGGGCTCTCTGGAAACACCATATATTTT. Its translation: CASTVSGLSGNTIYF.

The table lists this clonotype with a few counts. V usage is TRBV30 and J usage is TRBJ1-3; D gene unclear. V lost 0 bases to trimming and J lost 4 bases, with 1 base between them. This CDR3 contains 11 residues. CDR1 and CDR2 (germline): GTSNPN, SVGIG (reference sequence). CDR3 nucleotide sequence: TGTGCCTGGAGTGTGGGAAACACCATATATTTT. Translation: CAWSVGNTIYF.

This clonotype showed up just once. V usage is TRBV6-1 and J usage is TRBJ2-7; the D is unclear. Germline V gives CDR1 MNHNS, CDR2 SASEGT. The CDR3 is 13 amino acids. The V end was cut by 1 base, the J end by 6 bases, with 10 bases between. DNA for the CDR3: TGTGCCAGCAGTGAAGGCCGAGTATCCGAGCAGTACTTC. Translated, it gives CASSEGRVSEQYF.

The chain links TRBV6-2 or TRBV6-3 to TRBJ2-1; TRBD1 or TRBD2 may be the D gene (5 bases each). Trimming shortened V by 8 bases and J by 0 bases, and 14 bases separated the two germline ends. Germline loops: CDR1 MNHEY, CDR2 SVGEGT. This CDR3 comprises 15 residues. The DNA for the CDR3 is TGTGCCAGCGCCGAGGGGCTAAGCTCCTACAATGAGCAGTTCTTC. Residues: CASAEGLSSYNEQFF.

The chain employs TRBV2 and TRBJ2-2, with 8 bases matching TRBD1. This CDR3 contains 18 residues. The J segment lost 3 bases and the V segment lost 0 bases, leaving 9 bases of the junction unmatched. In germline, CDR1 is SNHLY, CDR2 FYNNEI. The CDR3: CASSEATAGGRHTGELFF. DNA of the CDR3: TGTGCCAGCAGTGAAGCGACGGCAGGGGGCCGACACACCGGGGAGCTGTTTTTT. The entire variable domain, with the rest obtained from reference TRBV2 and TRBJ2-2, is as follows: EPEVTQTPSHQVTQMGQEVILRCVPISNHLYFYWYRQILGQKVEFLVSFYNNEISEKSEIFDDQFSVERPDGSNFTLKIRSTKLEDSAMYFCASSEATAGGRHTGELFFGEGSRLTVL.

CDR3 protein: CASRTGGAAYGYTF. DNA of the CDR3: TGTGCCAGCAGGACAGGGGGAGCTGCCTATGGCTACACCTTC. V usage is TRBV6-1 and J usage is TRBJ1-2; the match to TRBD1 covers 9 bases. V shed 6 bases and J 4 bases; nucleotides not matched to a gene: 6. Looked up from germline, CDR1 is MNHNS and CDR2 is SASEGT. The CDR3 has 14 amino acids.

V gene TRBV6-5 combines with J gene TRBJ1-2; no clear D. CDR1 and CDR2 from the germline V gene are MNHEY and SVGAGI. Trimming took off 2 bases at V and 0 bases at J, with 13 bases between the two ends. The CDR3 extends over 16 amino acids. The CDR3 sequence is CASSYLLAGANYGYTF. Here the CDR3 DNA reads TGTGCCAGCAGTTACCTTCTCGCAGGAGCTAACTATGGCTACACCTTC.

The chain couples TRBV27 to TRBJ1-2, with D maybe TRBD1 (5 bases). The CDR3 covers 15 residues. V lost 3 bases to trimming and J lost 0 bases, with 11 bases between them. Germline V gene lookup returns CDR1 MNHEY and CDR2 SMNVEV (reference sequence). CDR3 sequence: CASSFLAGTNYGYTF. DNA for the CDR3: TGTGCCAGCAGTTTCCTGGCAGGGACTAACTATGGCTACACCTTC.

This clonotype has a handful of counts. The chain recombines TRBV5-1 with TRBJ1-5, with a tentative D call TRBD1 (6 bases). Trimming took 0 bases from V and 5 from J, leaving 12 bases between them. Germline V lookup: CDR1 SGHRS, CDR2 YFSETQ. CDR3 size: 15 residues. The CDR3 DNA sequence: TGCGCCAGCAGCTTGGAAGGGCGGGGGCATCAGCCCCAGCATTTT. Translating it yields CASSLEGRGHQPQHF. Combining the CDR3 with reference TRBV5-1 and TRBJ1-5 gives the whole variable domain KAGVTQTPRYLIKTRGQQVTLSCSPISGHRSVSWYQQTPGQGLQFLFEYFSETQRNKGNFPGRFSGRQFSNSRSEMNVSTLELGDSALYLCASSLEGRGHQPQHFGDGTRLSIL.